The source of this T cell receptor beta chain is a study of T and B cells in COVID-19 patients. Background on the study: The recovered patients had mostly mild to moderate COVID-19 with outpatient management. Critical illness requiring mechanical ventilation or extracorporeal membrane oxygenation affected three fifths of the roughly 20 active-infection patients.

The study's findings and limits: No sequencing was yet done of CD4+, regulatory or CD8+ subsets, or of SARS-CoV-2-responsive or tetramer+ sorted cells.

This clonotype qualifies as medium-sized. Its matching antigen is unknown. Multiplex PCR with BIOMED2 TRB-A/B primer pools amplified TRB rearrangements. TCRdb re-called the multiplex PCR reads through MiXCR, storing one row per CDR3 protein. The top ten hold approximately 20% of the sample, which has about 7,000 distinct CDR3 sequences, 30% to 35% seen once. From blood, roughly 220-550 ng of genomic DNA served as TRB template. Sample: blood. The clonotype comes from a human donor with active COVID-19.

The CDR3 sequence is CASSIGQSQETQYF. CDR3 nucleotides: TGTGCCAGTAGTATAGGACAGTCCCAAGAGACCCAGTACTTC. V and J are TRBV19 and TRBJ2-5, with D possibly being TRBD1 (5 bases). The CDR3 covers 14 residues. V was cut by 1 base and J by 1 base, with 7 bases left in between. Germline V gene data show CDR1 as LNHDA and CDR2 as SQIVND (reference sequence).